This paragraph reports one T cell receptor beta chain. The germline V gene has CDR1 LGHDT and CDR2 YNNKEL (reference sequence). J lost 5 bases, V lost 3 bases, and 3 bases had no gene match. CDR3 length: 14 amino acids. Study members were between about 18 and 100 years old and lived in 24 US regions. This table comes from immunoSEQ multiplex PCR, and its TCRdb copy is limited to in-frame clones, with some not included. The data hold under 250,000 clones, with around nine tenths observed a single time. This specimen comes from a study of blood T cell repertoires in COVID-19. The specimen sequenced was PBMCs or T cells enriched from blood (not recorded which). This TCR came from a woman younger than 45 who had been exposed to COVID-19. The V and J genes are TRBV3-1 (or the pseudogene TRBV3-2) and TRBJ1-5, with TRBD1 identical over 8 bases. This CDR3 reads CASSQSGGDQPQHF. The CDR3 DNA reads TGTGCCAGCAGCCAGTCAGGGGGCGATCAGCCCCAGCATTTT.